This T cell receptor beta chain was identified in a study of T cells after yellow fever vaccination. About the study: Libraries from low-cell-number fractions were prepared with the SMART-Seq v4 Ultra Low Input RNA kit.

The CDR3 is 18 amino acids. Germline assignment: CDR1 MNHEY and CDR2 SVGEGT. With 0 bases clipped from V and 3 bases from J, the junction kept 7 bases outside the gene matches. Study-wide findings and caveats: From the bulk population, abundant clonotypes could contaminate and appear within FACS-sorted repertoires. Reappearance after the booster was observed for most primary-vaccination clones (around 96% CD4, around 90% CD8).

Template switching by 5'RACE produced TCR cDNA, adding a universal primer site and UMIs. Each CDR3 protein is one row after TCRdb ran MiXCR on the 5' RACE reads. The table records a few hundred thousand distinct CDR3 sequences, more than 9% of them present only once. Only a few counts were recorded for this clonotype. The antigen is unknown. The rearrangement links TRBV6-2 or TRBV6-3 to TRBJ2-3; 12 positions agree with TRBD2. The specimen was PBMCs, collected on the day of the first yellow fever vaccination. This receptor was identified in a young man who received the YFV17D yellow fever vaccine. The CDR3 region has the DNA TGTGCCAGCAGTTACTCGACTAGCGGGGGACCGTGGACAGATACGCAGTATTTT. This codes for CASSYSTSGGPWTDTQYF.